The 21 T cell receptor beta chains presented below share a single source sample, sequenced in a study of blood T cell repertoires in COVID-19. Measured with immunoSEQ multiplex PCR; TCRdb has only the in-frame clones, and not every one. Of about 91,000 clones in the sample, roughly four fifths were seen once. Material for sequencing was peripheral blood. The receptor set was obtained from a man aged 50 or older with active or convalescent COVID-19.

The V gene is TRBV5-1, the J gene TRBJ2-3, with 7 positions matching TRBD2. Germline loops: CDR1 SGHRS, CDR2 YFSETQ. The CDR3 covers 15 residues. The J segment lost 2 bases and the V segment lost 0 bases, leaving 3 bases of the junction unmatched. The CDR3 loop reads CASSLGLAVTDTQYF. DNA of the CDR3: TGCGCCAGCAGCTTGGGGCTAGCGGTCACAGATACGCAGTATTTT.

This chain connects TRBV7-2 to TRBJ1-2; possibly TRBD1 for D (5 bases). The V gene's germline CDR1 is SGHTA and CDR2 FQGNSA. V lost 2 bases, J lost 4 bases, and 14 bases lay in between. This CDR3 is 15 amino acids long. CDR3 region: CASSLPQGMGYGYTF. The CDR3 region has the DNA TGTGCCAGCAGCTTACCCCAGGGTATGGGCTATGGCTACACCTTC. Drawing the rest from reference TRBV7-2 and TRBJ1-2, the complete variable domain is GAGVSQSPSNKVTEKGKDVELRCDPISGHTALYWYRQSLGQGLEFLIYFQGNSAPDKSGLPSDRFSAERTGGSVSTLTIQRTQQEDSAVYLCASSLPQGMGYGYTFGSGTRLTVV.

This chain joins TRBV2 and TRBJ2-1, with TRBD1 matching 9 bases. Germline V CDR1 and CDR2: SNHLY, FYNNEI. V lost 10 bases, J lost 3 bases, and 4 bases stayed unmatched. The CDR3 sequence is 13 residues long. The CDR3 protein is CATGQGFYNEQFF. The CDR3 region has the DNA TGTGCCACGGGACAGGGTTTCTACAATGAGCAGTTCTTC.

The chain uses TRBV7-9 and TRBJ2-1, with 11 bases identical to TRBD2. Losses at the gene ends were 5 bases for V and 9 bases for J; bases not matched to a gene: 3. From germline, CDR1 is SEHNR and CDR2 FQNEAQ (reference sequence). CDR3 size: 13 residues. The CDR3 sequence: CASSPSGGFEQFF. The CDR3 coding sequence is TGTGCCAGCAGCCCTAGCGGGGGGTTTGAGCAGTTCTTC. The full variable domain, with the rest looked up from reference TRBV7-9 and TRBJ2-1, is DTGVSQNPRHKITKRGQNVTFRCDPISEHNRLYWYRQTLGQGPEFLTYFQNEAQLEKSRLLSDRFSAERPKGSFSTLEIQRTEQGDSAMYLCASSPSGGFEQFFGPGTRLTVL.

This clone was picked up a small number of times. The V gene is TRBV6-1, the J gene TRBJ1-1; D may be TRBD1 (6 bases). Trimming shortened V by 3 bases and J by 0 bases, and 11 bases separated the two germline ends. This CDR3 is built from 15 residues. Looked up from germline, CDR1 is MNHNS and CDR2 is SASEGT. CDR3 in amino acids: CASSDRTDLNTEAFF. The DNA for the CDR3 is TGTGCCAGCAGTGACAGGACAGACTTGAACACTGAAGCTTTCTTT.

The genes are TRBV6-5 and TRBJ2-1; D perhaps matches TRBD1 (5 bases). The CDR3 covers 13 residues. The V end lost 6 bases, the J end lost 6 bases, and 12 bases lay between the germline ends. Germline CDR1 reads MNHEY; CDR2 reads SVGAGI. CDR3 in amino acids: CASSRRVFNEQFF. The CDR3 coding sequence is TGTGCCAGCAGCCGCAGGGTTTTCAATGAGCAGTTCTTC.

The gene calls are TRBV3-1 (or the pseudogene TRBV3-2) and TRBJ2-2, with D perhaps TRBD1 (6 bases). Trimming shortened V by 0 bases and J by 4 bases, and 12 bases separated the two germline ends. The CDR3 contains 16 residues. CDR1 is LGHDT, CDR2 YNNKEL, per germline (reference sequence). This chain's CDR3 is CASSQDNRAGTGELFF. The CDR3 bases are TGTGCCAGCAGCCAAGATAACAGGGCGGGCACCGGGGAGCTGTTTTTT.

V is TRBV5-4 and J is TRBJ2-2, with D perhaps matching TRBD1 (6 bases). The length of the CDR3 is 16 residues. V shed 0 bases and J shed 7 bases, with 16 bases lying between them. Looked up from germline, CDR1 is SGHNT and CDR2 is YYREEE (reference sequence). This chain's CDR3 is CASSLAAQGPVGELFF. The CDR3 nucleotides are TGTGCCAGCAGCTTGGCCGCTCAGGGGCCGGTCGGGGAGCTGTTTTTT.

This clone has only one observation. Here the CDR3 DNA reads TGTGCCAGCTCTGTCTTTCCGAACACCGGGGAGCTGTTTTTT. It yields the protein CASSVFPNTGELFF. This chain connects TRBV28 to TRBJ2-2; D not certain. The CDR3 extends over 14 amino acids. V lost 8 bases to trimming and J lost 0 bases, with 10 bases between them. The germline V gene encodes CDR1 MDHEN and CDR2 SYDVKM.

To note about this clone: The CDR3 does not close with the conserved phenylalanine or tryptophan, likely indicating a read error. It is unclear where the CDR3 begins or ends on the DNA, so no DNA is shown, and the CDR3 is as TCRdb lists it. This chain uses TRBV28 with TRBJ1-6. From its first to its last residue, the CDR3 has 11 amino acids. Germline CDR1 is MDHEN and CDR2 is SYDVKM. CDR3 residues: CASSPRLSVIV.

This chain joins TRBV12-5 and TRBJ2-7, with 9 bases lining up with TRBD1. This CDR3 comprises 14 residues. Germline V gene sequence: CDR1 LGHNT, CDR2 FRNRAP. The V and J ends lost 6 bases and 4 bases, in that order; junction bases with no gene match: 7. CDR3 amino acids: CASGPGQGTYEQYF. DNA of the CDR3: TGTGCTAGTGGGCCGGGACAGGGAACTTACGAGCAGTACTTC.

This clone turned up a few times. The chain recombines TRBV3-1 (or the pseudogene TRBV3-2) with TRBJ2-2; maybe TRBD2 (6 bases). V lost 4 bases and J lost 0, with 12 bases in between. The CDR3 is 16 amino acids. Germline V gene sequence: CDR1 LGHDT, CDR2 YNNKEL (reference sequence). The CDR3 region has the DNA TGTGCCAGCAGCCCCCCGGGACTCTCGAACACCGGGGAGCTGTTTTTT. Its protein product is CASSPPGLSNTGELFF.

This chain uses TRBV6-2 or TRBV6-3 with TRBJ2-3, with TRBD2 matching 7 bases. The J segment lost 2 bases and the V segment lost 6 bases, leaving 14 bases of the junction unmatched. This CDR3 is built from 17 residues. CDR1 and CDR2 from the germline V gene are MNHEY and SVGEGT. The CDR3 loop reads CASSQARLAPLTDTQYF. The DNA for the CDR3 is TGTGCCAGCAGCCAGGCCCGACTAGCCCCCCTCACAGATACGCAGTATTTT.

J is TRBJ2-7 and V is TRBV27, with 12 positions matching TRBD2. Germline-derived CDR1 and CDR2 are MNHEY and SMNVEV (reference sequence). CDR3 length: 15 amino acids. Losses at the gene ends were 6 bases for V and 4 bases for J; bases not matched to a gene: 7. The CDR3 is CASSLLAGGSYEQYF. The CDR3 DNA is TGTGCCAGCAGCCTACTAGCGGGGGGAAGTTACGAGCAGTACTTC.

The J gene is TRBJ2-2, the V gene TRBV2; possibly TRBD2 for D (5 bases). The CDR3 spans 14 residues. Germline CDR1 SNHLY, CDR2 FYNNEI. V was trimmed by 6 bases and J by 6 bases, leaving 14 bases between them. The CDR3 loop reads CASSPDDYSGELFF. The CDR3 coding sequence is TGTGCCAGCAGCCCCGATGACTATTCCGGGGAGCTGTTTTTT.

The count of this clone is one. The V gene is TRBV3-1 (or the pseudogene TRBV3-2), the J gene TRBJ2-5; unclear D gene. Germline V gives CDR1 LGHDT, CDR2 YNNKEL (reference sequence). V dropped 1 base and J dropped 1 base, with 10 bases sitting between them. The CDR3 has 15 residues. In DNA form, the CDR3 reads TGTGCCAGCAGCCAAGGACTGAGCTCCCAAGAGACCCAGTACTTC. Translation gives CASSQGLSSQETQYF.

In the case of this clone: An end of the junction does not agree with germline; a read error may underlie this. The CDR3 is CTSSRWTSGGPEQFF. CDR3 bases: TGTACCAGCAGCCGCTGGACTAGCGGGGGGCCCGAGCAGTTCTTC. The rearrangement links TRBV3-1 (or the pseudogene TRBV3-2) to TRBJ2-1; 14 bases map to TRBD2. Per germline, CDR1 LGHDT and CDR2 YNNKEL (reference sequence). This CDR3 region has 15 residues.

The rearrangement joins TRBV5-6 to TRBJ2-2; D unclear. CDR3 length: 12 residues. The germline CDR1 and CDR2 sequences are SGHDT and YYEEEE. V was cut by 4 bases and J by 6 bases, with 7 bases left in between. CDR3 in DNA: TGTGCCAGCAGCGGCGGCCCCGGGGAGCTGTTTTTT. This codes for CASSGGPGELFF.

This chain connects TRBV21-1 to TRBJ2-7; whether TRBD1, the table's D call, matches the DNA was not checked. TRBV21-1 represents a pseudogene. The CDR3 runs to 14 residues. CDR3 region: CASSSGTGNHEQYF. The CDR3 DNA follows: TGTGCCAGCAGCAGTGGGACAGGTAACCACGAGCAGTACTTC.

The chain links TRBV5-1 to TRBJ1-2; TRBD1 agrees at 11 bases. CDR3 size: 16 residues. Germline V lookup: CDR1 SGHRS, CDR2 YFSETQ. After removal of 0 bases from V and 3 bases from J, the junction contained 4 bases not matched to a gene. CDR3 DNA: TGCGCCAGCAGCTTGGGCCGGGACAGGGGGGACTATGGCTACACCTTC. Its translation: CASSLGRDRGDYGYTF.

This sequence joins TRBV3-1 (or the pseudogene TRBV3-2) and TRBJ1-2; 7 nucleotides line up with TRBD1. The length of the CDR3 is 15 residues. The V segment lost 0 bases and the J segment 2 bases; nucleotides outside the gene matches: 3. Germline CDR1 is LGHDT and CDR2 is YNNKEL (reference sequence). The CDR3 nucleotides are TGTGCCAGCAGCCAAGACCCGGGACAGAACTATGGCTACACCTTC. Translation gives CASSQDPGQNYGYTF.